This TCR beta chain was observed in a study of T cell clonality in common variable immunodeficiency. Study results and limitations: Authors noted CVID clonality's cause needs subpopulation repertoire sequencing.

This clone appeared many times. Its antigen is not known. The read ends 3 residues early relative to the CDR3; the germline J gene fills the gap. Method: immunoSEQ multiplex PCR; TCRdb's copy keeps in-frame clones and lacks some. Found here are about 42,000 clones, no singletons; the ten largest cover about 2.2%. The CDR3 extends over 15 amino acids. V was clipped by 4 bases and J by 7 bases; unmatched bases: 10. Germline CDR1 and CDR2: KGHSH and LQKENI. Each donor provided roughly 5 to 8 ml of heparinized whole blood. This TCR was recovered from a person aged 18 to 70 in good health. This chain connects TRBV18 to TRBJ2-1; 7 bases line up with TRBD2. The material sequenced was peripheral blood mononuclear cells. The covered CDR3 bases are TGTGCCAGCTCACGTCCAAGCGGGGTTGATAATGAG. This gives the protein CASSRPSGVDNE. The full CDR3 protein is CASSRPSGVDNEQFF.